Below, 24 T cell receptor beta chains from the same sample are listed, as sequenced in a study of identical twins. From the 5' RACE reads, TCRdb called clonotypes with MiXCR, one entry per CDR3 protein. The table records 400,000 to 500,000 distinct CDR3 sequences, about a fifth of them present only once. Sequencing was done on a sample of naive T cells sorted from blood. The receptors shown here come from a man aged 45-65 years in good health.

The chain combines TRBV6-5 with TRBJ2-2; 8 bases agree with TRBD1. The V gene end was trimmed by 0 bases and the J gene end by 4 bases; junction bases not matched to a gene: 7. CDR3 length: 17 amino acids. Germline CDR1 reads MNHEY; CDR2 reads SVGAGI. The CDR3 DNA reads TGTGCCAGCAGTTACTCGCGGACAGGGCCGAGCACCGGGGAGCTGTTTTTT. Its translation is CASSYSRTGPSTGELFF.

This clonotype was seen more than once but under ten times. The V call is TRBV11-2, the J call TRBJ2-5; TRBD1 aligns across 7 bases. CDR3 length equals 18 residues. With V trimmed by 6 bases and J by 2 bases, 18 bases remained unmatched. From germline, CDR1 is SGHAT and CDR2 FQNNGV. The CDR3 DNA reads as TGTGCCAGCAGTCTTAGGTTTAGGGCAAACAGGGGACAAGAGACCCAGTACTTC. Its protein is CASSLRFRANRGQETQYF.

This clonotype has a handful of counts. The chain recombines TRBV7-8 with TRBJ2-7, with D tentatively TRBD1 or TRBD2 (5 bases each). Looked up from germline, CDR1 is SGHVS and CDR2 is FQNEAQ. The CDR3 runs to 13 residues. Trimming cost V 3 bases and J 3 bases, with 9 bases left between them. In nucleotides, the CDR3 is TGTGCCAGCAGCTTGGGGGAGTTCTACGAGCAGTACTTC. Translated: CASSLGEFYEQYF.

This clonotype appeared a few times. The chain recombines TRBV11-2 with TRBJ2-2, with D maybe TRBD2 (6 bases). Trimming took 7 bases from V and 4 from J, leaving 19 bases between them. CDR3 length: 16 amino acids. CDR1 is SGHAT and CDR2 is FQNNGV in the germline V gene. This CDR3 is CASTPWGTSRTGELFF. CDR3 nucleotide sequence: TGTGCCAGCACCCCGTGGGGAACTAGCCGCACCGGGGAGCTGTTTTTT.

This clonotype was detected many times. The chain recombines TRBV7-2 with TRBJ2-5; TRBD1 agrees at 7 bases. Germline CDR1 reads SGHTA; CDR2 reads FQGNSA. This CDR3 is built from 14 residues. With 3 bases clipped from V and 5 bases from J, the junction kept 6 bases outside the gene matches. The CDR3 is CASSFKGAWETQYF. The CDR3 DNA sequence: TGTGCCAGCAGCTTTAAGGGGGCTTGGGAGACCCAGTACTTC.

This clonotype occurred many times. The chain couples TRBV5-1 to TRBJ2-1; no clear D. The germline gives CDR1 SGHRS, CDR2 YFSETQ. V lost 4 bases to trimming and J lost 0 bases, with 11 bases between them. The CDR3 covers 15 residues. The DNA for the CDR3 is TGCGCCAGCAGCCCAGGTTCCAGCTCCTACAATGAGCAGTTCTTC. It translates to CASSPGSSSYNEQFF.

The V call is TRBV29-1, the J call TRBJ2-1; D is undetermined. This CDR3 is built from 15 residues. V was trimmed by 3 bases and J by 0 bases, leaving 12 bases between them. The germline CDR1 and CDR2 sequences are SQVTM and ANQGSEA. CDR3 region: CSVDPLGLSYNEQFF. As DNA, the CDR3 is TGCAGCGTTGACCCCCTAGGGCTCTCCTACAATGAGCAGTTCTTC.

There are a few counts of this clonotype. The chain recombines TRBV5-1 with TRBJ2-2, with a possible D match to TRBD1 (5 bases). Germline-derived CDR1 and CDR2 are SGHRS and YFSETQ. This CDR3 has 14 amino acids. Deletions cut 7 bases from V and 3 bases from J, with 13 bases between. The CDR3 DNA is TGCGCCAGCGCCCCGGCAGGGTACACCGGGGAGCTGTTTTTT. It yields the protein CASAPAGYTGELFF.

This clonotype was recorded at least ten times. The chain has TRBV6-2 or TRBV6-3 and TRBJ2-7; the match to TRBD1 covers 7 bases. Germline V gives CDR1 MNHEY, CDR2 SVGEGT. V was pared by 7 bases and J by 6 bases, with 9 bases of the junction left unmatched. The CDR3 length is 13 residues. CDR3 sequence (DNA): TGTGCCAGCACCCCAACGACAGGGACCGAGCAGTACTTC. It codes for CASTPTTGTEQYF.

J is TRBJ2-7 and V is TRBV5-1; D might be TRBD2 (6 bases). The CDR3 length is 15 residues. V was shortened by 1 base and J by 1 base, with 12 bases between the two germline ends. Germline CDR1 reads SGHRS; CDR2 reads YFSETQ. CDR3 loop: CASSLRRVTSYEQYF. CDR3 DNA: TGCGCCAGCAGCTTGCGGAGGGTCACATCCTACGAGCAGTACTTC.

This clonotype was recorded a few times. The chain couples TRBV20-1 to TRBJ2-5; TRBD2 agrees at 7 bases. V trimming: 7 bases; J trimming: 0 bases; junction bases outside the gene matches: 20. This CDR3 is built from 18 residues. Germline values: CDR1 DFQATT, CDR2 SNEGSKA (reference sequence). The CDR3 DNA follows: TGCAGTGTATTTCCCATGGGGCGGGAGTGGGGATACCAAGAGACCCAGTACTTC. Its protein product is CSVFPMGREWGYQETQYF.

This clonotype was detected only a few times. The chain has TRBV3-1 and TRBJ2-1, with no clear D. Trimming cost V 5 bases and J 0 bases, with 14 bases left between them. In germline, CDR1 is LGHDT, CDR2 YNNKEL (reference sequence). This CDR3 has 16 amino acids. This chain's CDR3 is CASSAKGNPSYNEQFF. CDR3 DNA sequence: TGTGCCAGCAGCGCGAAGGGCAACCCCTCCTACAATGAGCAGTTCTTC.

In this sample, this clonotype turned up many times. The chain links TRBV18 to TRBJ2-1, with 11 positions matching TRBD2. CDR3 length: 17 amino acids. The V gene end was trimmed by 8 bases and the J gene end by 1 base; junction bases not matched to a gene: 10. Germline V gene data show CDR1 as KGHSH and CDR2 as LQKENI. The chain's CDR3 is CASHRTSGFNSYNEQFF. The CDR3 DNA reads TGTGCCAGCCACAGGACTAGCGGGTTCAATTCCTACAATGAGCAGTTCTTC.

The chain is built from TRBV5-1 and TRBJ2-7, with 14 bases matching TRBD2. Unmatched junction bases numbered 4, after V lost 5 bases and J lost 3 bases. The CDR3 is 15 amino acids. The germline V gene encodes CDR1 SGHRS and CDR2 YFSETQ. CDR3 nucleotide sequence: TGCGCCAGCAGAAGGACTAGCGGGGGGAACTACGAGCAGTACTTC. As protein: CASRRTSGGNYEQYF.

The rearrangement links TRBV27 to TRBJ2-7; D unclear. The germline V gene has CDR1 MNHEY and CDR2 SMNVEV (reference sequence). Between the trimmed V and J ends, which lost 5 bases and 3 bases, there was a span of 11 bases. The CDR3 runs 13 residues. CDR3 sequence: CASSLGKLYEQYF. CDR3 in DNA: TGTGCCAGCAGTCTGGGTAAACTCTACGAGCAGTACTTC.

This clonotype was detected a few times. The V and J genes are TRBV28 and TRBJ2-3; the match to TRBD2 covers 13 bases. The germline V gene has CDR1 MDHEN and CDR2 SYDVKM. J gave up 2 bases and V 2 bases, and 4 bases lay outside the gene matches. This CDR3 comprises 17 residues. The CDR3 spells CASSLMGLAGITDTQYF. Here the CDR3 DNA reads TGTGCCAGCAGTTTAATGGGACTAGCGGGGATCACAGATACGCAGTATTTT.

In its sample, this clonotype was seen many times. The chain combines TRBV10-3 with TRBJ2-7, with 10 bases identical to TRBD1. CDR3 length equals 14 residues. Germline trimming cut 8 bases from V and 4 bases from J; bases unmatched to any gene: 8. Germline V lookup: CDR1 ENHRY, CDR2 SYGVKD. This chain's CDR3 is CAIGRDRGRYEQYF. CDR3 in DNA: TGTGCCATCGGCCGGGACAGGGGAAGATACGAGCAGTACTTC.

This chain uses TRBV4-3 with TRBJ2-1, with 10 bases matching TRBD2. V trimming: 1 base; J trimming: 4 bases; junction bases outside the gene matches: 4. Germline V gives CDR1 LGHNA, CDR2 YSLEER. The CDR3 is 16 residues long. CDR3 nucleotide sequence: TGCGCCAGCAGCCAAGGAGCGGGGGGGCTGTACAATGAGCAGTTCTTC. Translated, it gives CASSQGAGGLYNEQFF.

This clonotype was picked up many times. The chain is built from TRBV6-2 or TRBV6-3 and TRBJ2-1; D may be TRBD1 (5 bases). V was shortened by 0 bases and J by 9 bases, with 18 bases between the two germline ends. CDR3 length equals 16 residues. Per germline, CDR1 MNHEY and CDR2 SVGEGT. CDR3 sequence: CASSYSGQPVKGEQFF. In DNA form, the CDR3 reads TGTGCCAGCAGTTACTCGGGGCAACCGGTAAAGGGTGAGCAGTTCTTC.

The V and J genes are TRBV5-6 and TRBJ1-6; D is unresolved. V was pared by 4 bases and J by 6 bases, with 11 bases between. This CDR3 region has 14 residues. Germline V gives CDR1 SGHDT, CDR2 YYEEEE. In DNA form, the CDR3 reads TGTGCCAGCAGCCCTGGACCGATTAATTCACCCCTCCACTTT. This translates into CASSPGPINSPLHF.

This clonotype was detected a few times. CDR3 DNA: TGTGCCAGCAGGGCTATGAACAATGAGCAGTTCTTC. The encoded protein is CASRAMNNEQFF. The chain uses TRBV28 and TRBJ2-1; D uncertain. V was clipped by 6 bases and J by 5 bases, with 8 bases between them. Germline lookup yields CDR1 MDHEN and CDR2 SYDVKM. The CDR3 totals 12 residues.

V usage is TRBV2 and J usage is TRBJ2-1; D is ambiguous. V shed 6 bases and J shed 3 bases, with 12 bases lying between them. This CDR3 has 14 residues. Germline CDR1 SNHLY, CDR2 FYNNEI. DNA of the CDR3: TGTGCCAGCAGGTCCGGACGGAACTACAATGAGCAGTTCTTC. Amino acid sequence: CASRSGRNYNEQFF.

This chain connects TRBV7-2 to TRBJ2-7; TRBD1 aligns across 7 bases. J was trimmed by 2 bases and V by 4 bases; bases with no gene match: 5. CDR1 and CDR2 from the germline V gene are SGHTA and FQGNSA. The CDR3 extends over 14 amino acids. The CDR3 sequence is CASSYIQGTYEQYF. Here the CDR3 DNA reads TGTGCCAGCAGCTATATACAGGGGACCTACGAGCAGTACTTC.

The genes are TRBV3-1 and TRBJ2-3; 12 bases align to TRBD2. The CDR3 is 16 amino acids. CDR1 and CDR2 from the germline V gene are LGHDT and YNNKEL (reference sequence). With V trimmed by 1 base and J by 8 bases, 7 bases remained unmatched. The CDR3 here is CASSQGTSGRSRTQYF. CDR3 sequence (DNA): TGTGCCAGCAGCCAAGGAACTAGCGGGAGGTCACGTACGCAGTATTTT.